This TCR beta chain was observed in a study of T cell repertoires in cytomegalovirus infection. This CDR3 spans 16 amino acids. Germline CDR1 and CDR2: LNHDA and SQIVND (reference sequence). V shed 3 bases and J 0 bases; nucleotides not matched to a gene: 3. On this clonotype itself: What it recognizes is unknown.

Each CDR3 protein is one row after TCRdb ran MiXCR on the reads. In the table there are 900,000 to 950,000 distinct CDR3 sequences, less than 40% of which are singletons. The input for sequencing was cultured CD8+ T cells from PBMCs, taken from culture after CMV antigen stimulation. V gene TRBV19 combines with J gene TRBJ2-2; 8 positions agree with TRBD1. This clonotype was sampled from a human donor in good health (CMV status not recorded). Some clones in this sample may be carry-over from other donors' samples. This chain's CDR3 is CASSMDRVTNTGELFF. CDR3 nucleotides: TGTGCCAGTAGTATGGACAGGGTAACGAACACCGGGGAGCTGTTTTTT.